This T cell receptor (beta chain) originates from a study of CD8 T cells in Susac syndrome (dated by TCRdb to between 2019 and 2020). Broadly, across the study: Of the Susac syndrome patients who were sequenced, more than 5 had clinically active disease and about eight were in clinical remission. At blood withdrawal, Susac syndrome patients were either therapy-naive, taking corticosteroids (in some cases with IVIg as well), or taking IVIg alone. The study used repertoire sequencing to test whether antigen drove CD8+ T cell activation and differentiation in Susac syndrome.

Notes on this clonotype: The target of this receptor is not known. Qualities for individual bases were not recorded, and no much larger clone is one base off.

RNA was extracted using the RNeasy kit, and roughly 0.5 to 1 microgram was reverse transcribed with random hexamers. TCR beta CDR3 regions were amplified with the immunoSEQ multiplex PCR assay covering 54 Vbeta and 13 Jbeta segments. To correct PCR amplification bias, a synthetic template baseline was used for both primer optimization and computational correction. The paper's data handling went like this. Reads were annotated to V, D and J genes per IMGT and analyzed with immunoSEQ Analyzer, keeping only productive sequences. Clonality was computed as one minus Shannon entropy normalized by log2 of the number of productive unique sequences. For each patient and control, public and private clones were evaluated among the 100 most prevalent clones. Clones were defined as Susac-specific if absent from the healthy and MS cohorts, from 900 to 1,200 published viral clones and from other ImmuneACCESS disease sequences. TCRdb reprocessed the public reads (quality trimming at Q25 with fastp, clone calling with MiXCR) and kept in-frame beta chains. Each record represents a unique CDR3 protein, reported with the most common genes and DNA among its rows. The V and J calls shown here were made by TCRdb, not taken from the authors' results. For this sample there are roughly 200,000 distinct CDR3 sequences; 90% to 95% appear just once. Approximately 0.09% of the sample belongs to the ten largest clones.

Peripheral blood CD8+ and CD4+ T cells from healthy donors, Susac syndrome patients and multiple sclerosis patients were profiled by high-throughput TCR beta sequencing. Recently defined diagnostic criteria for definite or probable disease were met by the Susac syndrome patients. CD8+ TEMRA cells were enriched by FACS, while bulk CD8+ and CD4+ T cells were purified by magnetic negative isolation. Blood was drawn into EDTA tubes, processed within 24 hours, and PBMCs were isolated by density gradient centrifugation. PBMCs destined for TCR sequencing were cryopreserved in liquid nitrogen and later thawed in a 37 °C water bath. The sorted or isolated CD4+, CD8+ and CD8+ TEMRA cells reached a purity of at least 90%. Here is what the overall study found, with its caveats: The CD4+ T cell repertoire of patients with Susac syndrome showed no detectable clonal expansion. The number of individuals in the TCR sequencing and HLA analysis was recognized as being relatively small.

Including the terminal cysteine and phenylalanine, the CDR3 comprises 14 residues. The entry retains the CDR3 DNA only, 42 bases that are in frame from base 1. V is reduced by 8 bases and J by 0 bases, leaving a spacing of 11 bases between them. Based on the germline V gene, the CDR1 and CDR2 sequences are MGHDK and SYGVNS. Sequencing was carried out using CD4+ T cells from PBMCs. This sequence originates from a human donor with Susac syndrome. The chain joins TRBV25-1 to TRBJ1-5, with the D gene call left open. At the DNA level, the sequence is TGTGCCAGCGGCGCCTGGGATAGCAATCAGCCCCAGCATTTT. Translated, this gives CASGAWDSNQPQHF.